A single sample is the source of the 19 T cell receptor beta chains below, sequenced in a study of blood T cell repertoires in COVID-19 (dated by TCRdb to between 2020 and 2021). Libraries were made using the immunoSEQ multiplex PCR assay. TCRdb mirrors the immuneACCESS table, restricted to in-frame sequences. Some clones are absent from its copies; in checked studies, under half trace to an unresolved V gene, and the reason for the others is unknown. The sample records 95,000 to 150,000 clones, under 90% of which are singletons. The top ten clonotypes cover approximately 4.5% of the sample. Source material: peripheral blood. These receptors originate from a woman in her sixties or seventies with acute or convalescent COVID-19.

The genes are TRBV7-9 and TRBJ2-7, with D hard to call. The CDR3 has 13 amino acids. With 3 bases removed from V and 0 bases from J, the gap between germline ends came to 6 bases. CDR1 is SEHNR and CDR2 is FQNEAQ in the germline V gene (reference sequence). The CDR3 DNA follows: TGTGCCAGCAGCTTGCCGAGCTCCTACGAGCAGTACTTC. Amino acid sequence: CASSLPSSYEQYF.

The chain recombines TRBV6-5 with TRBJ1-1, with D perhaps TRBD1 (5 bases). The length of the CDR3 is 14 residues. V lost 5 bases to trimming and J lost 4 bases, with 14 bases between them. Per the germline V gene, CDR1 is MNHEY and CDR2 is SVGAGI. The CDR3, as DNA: TGTGCCAGCAGTAGTCTCCAGGGTAGCACTGAAGCTTTCTTT. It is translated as CASSSLQGSTEAFF.

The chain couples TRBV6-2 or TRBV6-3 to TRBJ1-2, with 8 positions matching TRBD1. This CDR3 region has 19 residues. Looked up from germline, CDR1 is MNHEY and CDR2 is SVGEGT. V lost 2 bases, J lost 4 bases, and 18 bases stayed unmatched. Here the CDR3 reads CASSYPTPTGEFNLYGYTF. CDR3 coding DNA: TGTGCCAGCAGTTACCCCACACCGACAGGGGAGTTTAACCTCTATGGCTACACCTTC.

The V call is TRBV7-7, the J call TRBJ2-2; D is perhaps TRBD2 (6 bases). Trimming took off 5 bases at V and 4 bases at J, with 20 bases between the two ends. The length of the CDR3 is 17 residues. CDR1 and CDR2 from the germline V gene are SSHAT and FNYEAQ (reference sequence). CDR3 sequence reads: CASSPDRLGSGTGELFF. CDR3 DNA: TGTGCCAGCAGCCCAGATCGTTTGGGTAGCGGCACCGGGGAGCTGTTTTTT.

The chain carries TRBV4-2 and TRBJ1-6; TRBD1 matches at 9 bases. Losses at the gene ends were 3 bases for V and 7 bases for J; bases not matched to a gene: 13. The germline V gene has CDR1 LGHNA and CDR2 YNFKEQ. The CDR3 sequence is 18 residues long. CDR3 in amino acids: CASSHPGTGRGLNSPLHF. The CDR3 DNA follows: TGTGCCAGCAGCCATCCCGGGACAGGGAGAGGGTTAAATTCACCCCTCCACTTT.

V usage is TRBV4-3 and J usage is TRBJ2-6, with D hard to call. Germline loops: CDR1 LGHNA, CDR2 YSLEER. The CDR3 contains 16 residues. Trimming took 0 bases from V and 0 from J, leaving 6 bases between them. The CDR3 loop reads CASSQDLDSGANVLTF. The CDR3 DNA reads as TGCGCCAGCAGCCAAGATTTAGACTCTGGGGCCAACGTCCTGACTTTC.

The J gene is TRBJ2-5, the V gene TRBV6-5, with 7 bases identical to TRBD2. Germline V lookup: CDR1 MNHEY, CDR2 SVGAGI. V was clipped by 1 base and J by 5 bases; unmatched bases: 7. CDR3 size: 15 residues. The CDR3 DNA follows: TGTGCCAGCAGTTACTTGGGGGGGGGAGGGGAGACCCAGTACTTC. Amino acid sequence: CASSYLGGGGETQYF.

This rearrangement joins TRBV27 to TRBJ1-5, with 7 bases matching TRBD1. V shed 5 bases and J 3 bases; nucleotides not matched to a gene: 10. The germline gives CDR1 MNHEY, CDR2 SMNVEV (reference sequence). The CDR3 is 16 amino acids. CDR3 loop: CASSLTGTAPNQPQHF. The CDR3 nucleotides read TGTGCCAGCAGTCTGACCGGGACAGCTCCCAATCAGCCCCAGCATTTT.

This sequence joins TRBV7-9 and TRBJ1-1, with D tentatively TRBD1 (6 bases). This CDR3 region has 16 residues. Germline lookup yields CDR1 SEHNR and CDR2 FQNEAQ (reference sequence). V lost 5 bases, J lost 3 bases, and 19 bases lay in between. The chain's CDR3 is CASSPVGGRVHTEAFF. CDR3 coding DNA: TGTGCCAGCAGCCCCGTGGGGGGGCGTGTACACACTGAAGCTTTCTTT.

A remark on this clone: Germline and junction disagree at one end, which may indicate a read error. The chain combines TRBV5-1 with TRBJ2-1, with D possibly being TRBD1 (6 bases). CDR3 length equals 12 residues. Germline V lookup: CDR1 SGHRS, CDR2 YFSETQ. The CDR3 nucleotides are TGCGCCAGCAGCTTGGGTCGGACAGAGCCAGTCTTC. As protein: CASSLGRTEPVF.

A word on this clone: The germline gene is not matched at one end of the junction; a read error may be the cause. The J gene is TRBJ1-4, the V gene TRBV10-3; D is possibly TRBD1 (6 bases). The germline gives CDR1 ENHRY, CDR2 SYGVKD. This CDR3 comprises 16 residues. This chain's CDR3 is CTISTNKQGVREKLFF. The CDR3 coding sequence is TGTACCATCAGTACAAATAAACAGGGAGTTAGAGAAAAACTGTTTTTT.

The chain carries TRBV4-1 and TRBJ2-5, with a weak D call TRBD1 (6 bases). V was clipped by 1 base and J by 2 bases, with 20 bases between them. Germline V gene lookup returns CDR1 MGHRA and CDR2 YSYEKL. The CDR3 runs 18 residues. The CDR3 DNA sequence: TGCGCCAGCAGCCAAGCGCCCCCCCGCAGGGGACCACAAGAGACCCAGTACTTC. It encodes CASSQAPPRRGPQETQYF.

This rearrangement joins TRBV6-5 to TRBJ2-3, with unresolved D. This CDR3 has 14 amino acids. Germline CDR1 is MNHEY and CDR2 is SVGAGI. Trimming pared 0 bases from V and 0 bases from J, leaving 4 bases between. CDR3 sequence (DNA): TGTGCCAGCAGTTACTCGGCTAGCACAGATACGCAGTATTTT. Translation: CASSYSASTDTQYF.

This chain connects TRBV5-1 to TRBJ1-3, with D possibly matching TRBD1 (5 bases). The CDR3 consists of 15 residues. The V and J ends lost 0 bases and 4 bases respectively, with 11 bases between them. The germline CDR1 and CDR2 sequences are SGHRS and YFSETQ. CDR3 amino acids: CASSLEQAVGNTIYF. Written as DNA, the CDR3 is TGCGCCAGCAGCTTGGAACAGGCGGTCGGAAACACCATATATTTT.

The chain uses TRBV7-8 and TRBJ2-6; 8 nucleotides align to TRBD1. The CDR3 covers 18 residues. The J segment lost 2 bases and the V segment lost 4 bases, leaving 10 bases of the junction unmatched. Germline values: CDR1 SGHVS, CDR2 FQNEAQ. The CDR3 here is CASSSRTGLFTGANVLTF. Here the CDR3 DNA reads TGTGCCAGCAGCTCAAGGACAGGGCTCTTCACTGGGGCCAACGTCCTGACTTTC.

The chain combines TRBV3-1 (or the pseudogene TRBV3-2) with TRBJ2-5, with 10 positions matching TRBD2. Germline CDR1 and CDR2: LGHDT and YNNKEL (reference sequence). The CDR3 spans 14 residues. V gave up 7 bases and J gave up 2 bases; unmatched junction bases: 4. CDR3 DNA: TGTGCCAGCACGGGACTAGCGACTCAAGAGACCCAGTACTTC. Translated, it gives CASTGLATQETQYF.

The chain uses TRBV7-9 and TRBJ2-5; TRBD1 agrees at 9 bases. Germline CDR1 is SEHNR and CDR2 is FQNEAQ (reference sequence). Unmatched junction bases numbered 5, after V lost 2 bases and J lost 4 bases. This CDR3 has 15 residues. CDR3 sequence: CASSLKQGARETQYF. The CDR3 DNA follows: TGTGCCAGCAGCTTAAAACAGGGGGCGCGAGAGACCCAGTACTTC.

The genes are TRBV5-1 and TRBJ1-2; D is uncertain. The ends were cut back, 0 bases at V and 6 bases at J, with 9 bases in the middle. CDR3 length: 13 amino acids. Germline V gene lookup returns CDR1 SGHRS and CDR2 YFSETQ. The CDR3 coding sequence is TGCGCCAGCAGCTTGGCGGGGATTGATGGCTACACCTTC. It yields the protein CASSLAGIDGYTF.

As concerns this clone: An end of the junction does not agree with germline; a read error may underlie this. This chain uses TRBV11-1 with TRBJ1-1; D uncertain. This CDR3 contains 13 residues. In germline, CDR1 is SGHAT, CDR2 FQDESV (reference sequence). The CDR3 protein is CASSLAINGEAFF. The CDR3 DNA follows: TGTGCCAGCAGCCTAGCGATTAACGGTGAAGCTTTCTTT. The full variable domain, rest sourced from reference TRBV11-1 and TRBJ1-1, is EAEVAQSPRYKITEKSQAVAFWCDPISGHATLYWYRQILGQGPELLVQFQDESVVDDSQLPKDRFSAERLKGVDSTLKIQPAELGDSAMYLCASSLAINGEAFFGQGTRLTVV.